These T cell receptor beta chains were read from a single sample in a study of shared clonotypes between healthy human individuals. Sequencing was performed with immunoSEQ multiplex PCR; in TCRdb, only in-frame clones are kept and a portion is missing. The sample records about 580,000 clones, roughly 98% being singletons. The sample consisted of naive CD8+ T cells sorted from blood. The receptors originated from a man aged 30-40 years in good health. Both conserved end residues are part of each CDR3. A D gene is named only where the DNA matches it firmly. The listing skips clone size in some rows; elsewhere it reads once, few, many or a size class.

CASSVPLAGARDTQYF	TRBV9	TRBD2	TRBJ2-3	.
CASSHNRGQETQYF	TRBV7-6	TRBD1	TRBJ2-5	.
CASSPEQGATLSGANVLTF	TRBV27	TRBD1	TRBJ2-6	.
CASSLVAANTGELFF	TRBV27	.	TRBJ2-2	.
CASEKRGAPFYEQYF	TRBV7-9	TRBD2	TRBJ2-7	.
CASSQDRGYEQYF	TRBV4-3	.	TRBJ2-7	.
CASSVDGNTEAFF	TRBV9	.	TRBJ1-1	.
CASSGGVNTEAFF	TRBV6-6	.	TRBJ1-1	.
CASSADRTKDQPQHF	TRBV10-2	.	TRBJ1-5	.
CASSLDYLAADTDTQYF	TRBV5-1	TRBD2	TRBJ2-3	.
CAWGGVGGEQFF	TRBV30	.	TRBJ2-1	.
CASSDVHGDGYTF	TRBV9	.	TRBJ1-2	.
CASSLVIGQGRNEQYF	TRBV7-6	TRBD1	TRBJ2-7	.
CASSLGGENYGYTF	TRBV5-1	TRBD1	TRBJ1-2	once
CASSWGTSQETQYF	TRBV7-2	.	TRBJ2-5	.
CSARVGFEQYF	TRBV20-1	.	TRBJ2-7	.
CASSDWSSYNEQFF	TRBV19	.	TRBJ2-1	.
CASSFGGLYNEQFF	TRBV7-9	TRBD2	TRBJ2-1	.
CASSAGSHQPQHF	TRBV27	.	TRBJ1-5	.
CASSERSGVNQPQHF	TRBV14	.	TRBJ1-5	.
CASSAEGATGELFF	TRBV5-1	.	TRBJ2-2	.
CAWIPSGRIGEQFF	TRBV30	TRBD2	TRBJ2-1	once
CASSHGTDITGANVLTF	TRBV27	TRBD1	TRBJ2-6	.
CASSPGLKTYEQYF	TRBV27	.	TRBJ2-7	.
CASSLLGDIPTYGYTF	TRBV27	.	TRBJ1-2	.
CAIMTEKLNNEQFF	TRBV6-5	.	TRBJ2-1	.
CASSFPRDPASYTDTQYF	TRBV9	.	TRBJ2-3	.
CASSRTGTGEQYF	TRBV5-1	TRBD1	TRBJ2-7	once
CASREGFGEQYF	TRBV10-1	.	TRBJ2-7	.
CASSPRWAAYNEQFF	TRBV11-3	.	TRBJ2-1	.
CASSLGLGQEVEAFF	TRBV7-9	.	TRBJ1-1	.
CASSVVGDTEAFF	TRBV9	.	TRBJ1-1	.
CASSSRLAGIGIYEQYF	TRBV7-9	TRBD2	TRBJ2-7	.
CASRGGGQLNGELFF	TRBV5-6	.	TRBJ2-2	.
CSAPSTMNTEAFF	TRBV29-1	.	TRBJ1-1	few
CSVEGQGGDIQYF	TRBV29-1	.	TRBJ2-4	.
CASKASGAIYGYTF	TRBV19	.	TRBJ1-2	.
CSVDLAGREYF	TRBV29-1	TRBD2	TRBJ2-3	.
CASSPRDRLTYEQYF	TRBV7-2	TRBD1	TRBJ2-7	.
CASSLVGTNTGELFF	TRBV7-7	.	TRBJ2-2	.
CASSSGPPETQYF	TRBV2	.	TRBJ2-5	.
CASSRTSGSSYNEQFF	TRBV7-6	TRBD2	TRBJ2-1	.
CASTALQGGNQPQHF	TRBV19	TRBD1	TRBJ1-5	.
CAVRSGDYNEQFF	TRBV10-3	.	TRBJ2-1	.
CASSEDGRYEQYF	TRBV6-1	.	TRBJ2-7	.
CASSLFEASGEQFF	TRBV13	.	TRBJ2-1	.
CASSIGGQGIYEQYF	TRBV19	TRBD1	TRBJ2-7	.
CASSIDLALGFNEQFF	TRBV19	.	TRBJ2-1	.
CASSEWGATTNEKLFF	TRBV6-1	.	TRBJ1-4	once
CASESNHQETQYF	TRBV11-2	.	TRBJ2-5	.
CASTPPIATDTQYF	TRBV28	.	TRBJ2-3	.
CASSADSFFNQPQHF	TRBV19	.	TRBJ1-5	.
CSARENTEAFF	TRBV20-1	.	TRBJ1-1	.
CASSYPKDTQYF	TRBV6-6	.	TRBJ2-3	.
CASSKGLAAGNEQFF	TRBV9	TRBD2	TRBJ2-1	.